The sequence of this T cell receptor beta chain was determined in a study of blood T cell repertoires in COVID-19. Study details: Samples taken during acute and convalescent COVID-19 were collected in the United States, Italy and Spain. Nucleic acid was either cDNA or gDNA, and it came from T cells, B-cell-depleted T cells, or PBMCs.

The CDR3 contains 17 residues. The V end was cut by 1 base, the J end by 7 bases, with 20 bases between. The germline V gene has CDR1 LNHDA and CDR2 SQIVND (reference sequence). To note about this clone: The sample has other DNA sequences that encode this CDR3 too.

Authors' analysis steps: Amplification with reference gene primers provided the estimates of nucleated cell counts. This table comes from immunoSEQ multiplex PCR, and its TCRdb copy is limited to in-frame clones, with some not included. V and J calls plus clone size are reproduced from that table; the DNA served to infer D and trimming. Of about 65,000 clones detected, approximately 95% appear once; the ten largest clones hold approximately 2.9%. This sequence was found in a man aged 65 to 79 with active COVID-19. The chain joins TRBV19 to TRBJ1-5; D may be TRBD1 (5 bases). Sequencing was carried out using peripheral blood. As DNA, the CDR3 is TGTGCCAGTAGTATAGGTTACTCCAGGGAAATAGGACAGCCCCAGCATTTT. Protein: CASSIGYSREIGQPQHF. The whole variable domain, filled in from reference TRBV19 and TRBJ1-5, reads DGGITQSPKYLFRKEGQNVTLSCEQNLNHDAMYWYRQDPGQGLRLIYYSQIVNDFQKGDIAEGYSVSREKKESFPLTVTSAQKNPTAFYLCASSIGYSREIGQPQHFGDGTRLSIL.